This T cell receptor beta chain emerged from a study of molecular identifiers for immune sequencing clone quantification. Libraries from naive CD8 cells were generated from 20,000 to 1,000,000 sorted cells (with 10%, 30% or 50% RNA). TCRdb re-derived calls from the PCR reads in MiXCR, one entry per CDR3 protein. The sample lists about 500,000 distinct CDR3 sequences; about a fifth were seen once. Per the germline V gene, CDR1 is SNHLY and CDR2 is FYNNEI. With 0 bases removed from V and 0 bases from J, the gap between germline ends came to 12 bases. The CDR3 contains 17 residues. The sequenced sample was naive CD8+ T cells from blood, with Jurkat cell RNA spiked in. As for subset: FACS-sorted CD8+CD4-CCR7+CD45RA+ naive T cells. The chain joins TRBV2 to TRBJ1-3, with D maybe TRBD1 (6 bases). The clonotype comes from a human donor in good health. Some libraries in this study had Jurkat cell RNA spiked in. The CDR3 loop reads CASSEAEGDYSGNTIYF. CDR3 DNA: TGTGCCAGCAGTGAAGCGGAGGGGGACTACTCTGGAAACACCATATATTTT. Full variable domain (rest looked up from reference TRBV2 and TRBJ1-3): EPEVTQTPSHQVTQMGQEVILRCVPISNHLYFYWYRQILGQKVEFLVSFYNNEISEKSEIFDDQFSVERPDGSNFTLKIRSTKLEDSAMYFCASSEAEGDYSGNTIYFGEGSWLTVV.